These T cell receptor beta chains were read from a single sample in a study of blood T cell repertoires in COVID-19. The protocol was immunoSEQ multiplex PCR, while the TCRdb copy is restricted to in-frame clones and leaves out a portion. Seen here are approximately 45,000 clones, roughly 90% observed once, and the top ten hold around an eighth. Sequencing was performed on peripheral blood. The receptor source for this set is a human donor in a cohort sampled during active COVID-19. Each CDR3 is given with its conserved first and last residue. A D gene is named only where the DNA matches it firmly. Rows give clone size only sometimes, using once, few, many, or a class for an expanded clone.

v_call	d_call	clone_size	j_call	cdr3_nt	cdr3_aa
TRBV7-2	TRBD1	-	TRBJ2-3	TGTGCCAGCAGCTCCAGGACAGGGGGAGATACGCAGTATTTT	CASSSRTGGDTQYF
TRBV28	-	-	TRBJ2-2	TGTGCCAGCAGTTCCTGGGGGGACGACGGGGAGCTGTTTTTT	CASSSWGDDGELFF
TRBV5-6	-	-	TRBJ2-3	TGTGCCAGCAGCCTGAGTCATGCGGGGGCGGGGGATACGCAGTATTTT	CASSLSHAGAGDTQYF
TRBV30	-	-	TRBJ2-2	TGTGCCTGGAGGCCAGGGTGGGGGGAGCTGTTTTTT	CAWRPGWGELFF
TRBV5-5	-	-	TRBJ2-7	TGTGCCAGCAGCTGGGAGGTTGGGGTCGGTGGGGAGCAGTACTTC	CASSWEVGVGGEQYF
TRBV6-5	-	-	TRBJ1-5	TGTGCCAGCAGCGCAGGGGTGCGACAGCCCCAGCATTTT	CASSAGVRQPQHF
TRBV3-1/TRBV3-2	-	-	TRBJ1-2	TGTGCCAGCACCTTTTTCGGGGGGGATGGCTACACCTTC	CASTFFGGDGYTF
TRBV25-1	-	-	TRBJ1-5	TGTGCCAGCAGTGTTGTTGGCCAGCCCCAGCATTTT	CASSVVGQPQHF
TRBV6-5	-	-	TRBJ1-1	TGTGCCAGCAATAAACAGGGCTTGAACACTGAAGCTTTCTTT	CASNKQGLNTEAFF
TRBV28	TRBD1	-	TRBJ1-1	TGTGCCAGCAGATTCCCCTTCACAGGGGGCGACGAAGCTTTCTTT	CASRFPFTGGDEAFF
TRBV9	-	-	TRBJ2-3	TGTGCCAGCAGCGTAGGGGCAGGAGATACGCAGTATTTT	CASSVGAGDTQYF
TRBV4-1	-	-	TRBJ2-7	TGCGCCAGCAGCCAAGATGTCAGACAATACGAGCAGTACTTC	CASSQDVRQYEQYF
TRBV6-5	-	once	TRBJ2-1	TGTGCCAGCAGTTACTTCGGGACTTACAATGAGCAGTTCTTC	CASSYFGTYNEQFF
TRBV21-1	-	-	TRBJ1-2	TGTGCCAGCAGCAAACTGCCAGGCCGCAGCTACACCTTC	CASSKLPGRSYTF
TRBV10-3	TRBD2	once	TRBJ2-7	TGTGCCATCAGTGAGGGGGAGGGATACGAGCAGTACTTC	CAISEGEGYEQYF
TRBV5-4	TRBD2	few	TRBJ2-5	TGTGCCAGCAGCCCCTCACTCGCGGGGGGCGTGAAGACCCAGTACTTC	CASSPSLAGGVKTQYF
TRBV7-2	TRBD1	-	TRBJ1-4	TGTGCCAGCAGCTCCTCTGGGACAGGGGCGAATGAAAAACTGTTTTTT	CASSSSGTGANEKLFF
TRBV20-1	TRBD1	-	TRBJ1-6	TGCAGTGCTAGTAATAGGGACAGGTCAGATTCACCCCTCCACTTT	CSASNRDRSDSPLHF
TRBV9	-	-	TRBJ1-1	TGTGCCAGCAGCGGCGGACACCTGAACACTGAAGCTTTCTTT	CASSGGHLNTEAFF
TRBV19	-	-	TRBJ1-2	TGTGCCAGTAGTATGCGGGGTTATGGCTACACCTTC	CASSMRGYGYTF
TRBV29-1	TRBD1	-	TRBJ1-1	TGCAGCGCCCCGACAGGGGGAGGGAACACTGAAGCTTTCTTT	CSAPTGGGNTEAFF
TRBV6-2/TRBV6-3	TRBD1	-	TRBJ1-1	TGTGCCAGCAGCTGGGGACAGGGCTCTGGAGCTTTCTTT	CASSWGQGSGAFF
TRBV12-2	-	-	TRBJ1-2	TGTGCAAGTCGCCCATCATCACCCTTGAGAGATTATGGCTACACCTTC	CASRPSSPLRDYGYTF
TRBV27	TRBD1	-	TRBJ1-2	TGTGCCAGCAGTTTCCTAAAGGACAGGGTAAATCGCTATGGCTACACCTTC	CASSFLKDRVNRYGYTF
TRBV7-8	-	once	TRBJ2-7	TGTGCCAGCAGCTTAATGGACAGCGCCTACGAGCAGTACTTC	CASSLMDSAYEQYF
TRBV5-6	TRBD2	-	TRBJ2-2	TGTGCCAGCAGCACGCTTCGGGGGGCGAACACCGGGGAGCTGTTTTTT	CASSTLRGANTGELFF
TRBV5-1	TRBD2	-	TRBJ2-5	TGCGCCAGCAGCGACGGGGGGTCTCAAGAGACCCAGTACTTC	CASSDGGSQETQYF
TRBV5-4	-	-	TRBJ1-1	TGTGCCAGCAGCTTGGCCACAAGTATGAACACTGAAGCTTTCTTT	CASSLATSMNTEAFF
TRBV7-9	TRBD1	-	TRBJ2-3	TGTGCCAGCAGCTCTCTAACCGGGACAGGGGACGTGACAGATACGCAGTATTTT	CASSSLTGTGDVTDTQYF
TRBV3-1/TRBV3-2	-	-	TRBJ1-2	TGTGCCAGCAGCCTCGAGACAATTAACTATGGCTACACCTTC	CASSLETINYGYTF
TRBV3-1/TRBV3-2	-	-	TRBJ2-3	TGTGCCAGCAGCCCCGCGGGGGCAATCGCAGATACGCAGTATTTT	CASSPAGAIADTQYF
TRBV19	TRBD1	-	TRBJ1-2	TGTGCCAGTAGTATTAAGCCAGGGGGGTACTATGGCTACACCTTC	CASSIKPGGYYGYTF
TRBV12-3/TRBV12-4	-	-	TRBJ1-1	TGTGCCAGCAGTTTCGCAGGGCGCGACCACTTT	CASSFAGRDHF
TRBV13	-	few	TRBJ2-3	TGTGCCAGCAGCCCCCAATGGGGGGGGGCCGAGTCGGTAGATACGCAGTATTTT	CASSPQWGGAESVDTQYF
TRBV7-2	-	few	TRBJ1-6	TGTGCCAGCAGCTTATTTACTGCTTCACCCCTCCACTTT	CASSLFTASPLHF
TRBV18	-	once	TRBJ1-5	TGTGCCAGCTCACCTCGGGAGGATCAGCCCCAGCATTTT	CASSPREDQPQHF
TRBV7-9	-	few	TRBJ1-2	TGTGCCAGCAGCCCGGAAGCCCGGAGGGATGGCTACACCTTC	CASSPEARRDGYTF
TRBV6-2/TRBV6-3	-	-	TRBJ1-1	TGTGCCAGCAGTTACACGAAACAACCGAACACTGAAGCTTTCTTT	CASSYTKQPNTEAFF
TRBV29-1	TRBD2	-	TRBJ2-1	TGCAGCGCCTGGAGTCTAGCGGGCAACAATGAGCAGTTCTTC	CSAWSLAGNNEQFF
TRBV2	-	-	TRBJ1-1	TGTGCCAGCAGTGAAAGGCCAGAAGGACAAGAAGCTTTCTTT	CASSERPEGQEAFF
TRBV3-1/TRBV3-2	-	-	TRBJ1-4	TGTGCCAGCAGCCAAGGGCCTAATGAAAAACTGTTTTTT	CASSQGPNEKLFF
TRBV2	-	-	TRBJ1-3	TGTGCCAGCAGTGAAGGACATACTTCTGGAAACACCATATATTTT	CASSEGHTSGNTIYF
TRBV5-1	-	-	TRBJ1-6	TGCGCCAGCAGCATAGGACAGAGCTCCTATAATTCACCCCTCCACTTT	CASSIGQSSYNSPLHF
TRBV4-1	-	few	TRBJ2-7	TGCGCCAGCAGCCAAGGTGCGGGCGCCTACGAGCAGTACTTC	CASSQGAGAYEQYF
TRBV24-1	-	-	TRBJ1-2	TGTGCCACCAGTGGGAGGGGCGGTGGCTACACCTTC	CATSGRGGGYTF
TRBV18	TRBD1	-	TRBJ1-6	TGTGCCAGCTCACCAGGAGGGGGCCGCAATAATTCACCCCTCCACTTT	CASSPGGGRNNSPLHF
TRBV9	-	-	TRBJ2-6	TGTGCCAGCAGCCCATCCGGGGGTGGGGCCAACGTCCTGACTTTC	CASSPSGGGANVLTF
TRBV4-1	TRBD1	-	TRBJ1-2	TGCGCCAGCAGCCAAGATGGGACAGTGGGTAACTATGGCTACACCTTC	CASSQDGTVGNYGYTF
TRBV6-2/TRBV6-3	-	once	TRBJ1-3	TGTGCCAGCAGTTTTGGTCCGATCTACTCTGGAAACACCATATATTTT	CASSFGPIYSGNTIYF
TRBV10-3	TRBD1	once	TRBJ1-1	TGTGCCACGAAAATAGGGACAGGGAACACTGAAGCTTTCTTT	CATKIGTGNTEAFF
TRBV13	-	-	TRBJ1-5	TGTGCCAGCAGCCTCGGTGGGAGGAGGCAGCCCCAGCATTTT	CASSLGGRRQPQHF
TRBV5-1	TRBD1	-	TRBJ2-2	TGCGCCAGCAGCTTGACGGGACAGGGGGGAAGCGGGGAGCTGTTTTTT	CASSLTGQGGSGELFF
TRBV11-2	TRBD1	once	TRBJ2-1	TGTGCCAGCAGCCGACGGACTCCGGGACAGGGAAAACTCTACAATGAGCAGTTCTTC	CASSRRTPGQGKLYNEQFF
TRBV5-6	-	-	TRBJ1-2	TGTGCCAGCAGCTTTTACGGGAGCGGCTACACCTTC	CASSFYGSGYTF